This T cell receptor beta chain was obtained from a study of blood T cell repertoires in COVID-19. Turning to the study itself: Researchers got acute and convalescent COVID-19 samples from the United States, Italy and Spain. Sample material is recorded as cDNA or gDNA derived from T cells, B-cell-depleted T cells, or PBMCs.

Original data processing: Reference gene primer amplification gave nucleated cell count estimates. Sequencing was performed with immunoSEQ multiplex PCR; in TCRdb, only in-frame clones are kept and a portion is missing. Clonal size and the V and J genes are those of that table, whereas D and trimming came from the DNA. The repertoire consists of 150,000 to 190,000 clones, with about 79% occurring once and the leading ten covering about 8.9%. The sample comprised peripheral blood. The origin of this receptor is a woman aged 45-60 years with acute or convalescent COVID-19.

The CDR3 protein is CASSYGQAEGYTF. The CDR3 coding sequence is TGTGCCAGCAGCTATGGACAGGCAGAGGGCTACACCTTC. The chain links TRBV7-2 to TRBJ1-2; 7 positions match TRBD1. Trimming cost V 4 bases and J 8 bases; bases outside gene matches: 7. There are 13 residues in the CDR3. Germline values: CDR1 SGHTA, CDR2 FQGNSA.